This TCR beta chain is drawn from a study of blood T cell repertoires in COVID-19. Overall study context: Sites across the United States, Italy and Spain contributed samples from acute and convalescent COVID-19.

Enrolled through a virtual design, the participants were between roughly 18 and 95 years of age and came from some 26 US areas. Participant-given clinical history determined each cohort assignment. In the source study's methods: Amplification from reference gene primers served as the basis for estimated nucleated cell counts. Sequencing was performed with immunoSEQ multiplex PCR; in TCRdb, only in-frame clones are kept and a portion is missing. V and J calls and clone size follow that table, whereas D and trimming were derived from the DNA. The sample records about 150,000 clones, around 90% being singletons. The germline gives CDR1 SGHTA, CDR2 FQGTGA. The junction had 4 bases not matched to a gene; V was cut back by 2 bases and J by 3 bases. This CDR3 contains 17 residues.

This sequence originates from a woman between 40 and 55 years old who had been exposed to COVID-19. The chain combines TRBV7-3 with TRBJ2-2, with TRBD2 matching over 12 bases. The specimen was PBMCs or T cells enriched from blood (not recorded which). The CDR3 loop reads CASSLLAGGPDTGELFF. As DNA, the CDR3 is TGTGCCAGCAGCTTACTAGCGGGGGGGCCCGACACCGGGGAGCTGTTTTTT.